The next 27 T cell receptor beta chains were all read from a single sample in a study of PD-1 blockade in classical Hodgkin lymphoma. The sample's time point: cycle 4 day 1 (C4D1), after less than 7 weeks of nivolumab. Each patient relapsed following autologous stem cell transplantation, and prior brentuximab vedotin exposure differed. Sequencing used immunoSEQ multiplex PCR; TCRdb keeps in-frame clones, though not all of them. The sample holds 90,000 to 110,000 clones, over 85% seen once. Source: peripheral blood mononuclear cells (PBMCs), taken before the fourth cycle of nivolumab. These receptors came from a human donor with classical Hodgkin lymphoma.

This chain uses TRBV18 with TRBJ2-2; TRBD2 matches at 11 bases. The germline gives CDR1 KGHSH, CDR2 LQKENI. The CDR3 has 16 residues. V was clipped by 3 bases and J by 5 bases; unmatched bases: 5. The CDR3 DNA reads as TGTGCCAGCTCACCCGTAGCGGGAGGGCTAACCGGGGAGCTGTTTTTT. This sequence encodes CASSPVAGGLTGELFF.

This clone has just one count. The gene calls are TRBV11-3 and TRBJ2-3, with D maybe TRBD2 (6 bases). There are 13 residues in the CDR3. Trimming shortened V by 5 bases and J by 5 bases, and 11 bases separated the two germline ends. Germline V CDR1 and CDR2: SGHNT, YENEEA. The CDR3 sequence: CASSAGTEDTQYF. Here the CDR3 DNA reads TGTGCCAGCAGCGCGGGGACGGAAGATACGCAGTATTTT.

The chain carries TRBV5-6 and TRBJ1-1; maybe TRBD1 (5 bases). The CDR3 runs 14 residues. The germline V gene encodes CDR1 SGHDT and CDR2 YYEEEE. The V gene lost 1 base and the J gene lost 1 base, with 8 bases spanning the gap. The chain's CDR3 is CASSLLGQNTEAFF. CDR3 nucleotide sequence: TGTGCCAGCAGCTTGTTAGGACAGAACACTGAAGCTTTCTTT.

The chain joins TRBV30 to TRBJ1-1; D gene unclear. The CDR3 spans 12 residues. V lost 7 bases, J lost 3 bases, and 12 bases lay in between. Per germline, CDR1 GTSNPN and CDR2 SVGIG (reference sequence). CDR3 nucleotides: TGTGCCTACCTCATGGAACACACTGAAGCTTTCTTT. Its protein is CAYLMEHTEAFF.

J is TRBJ2-5 and V is TRBV6-1; D call uncertain. The V end lost 2 bases, the J end lost 1 base, and 11 bases lay between the germline ends. The CDR3 totals 15 residues. Germline CDR1 and CDR2: MNHNS and SASEGT. The CDR3 bases are TGTGCCAGCAGTGAACCCGGGCTGACCCAAGAGACCCAGTACTTC. Translated, it gives CASSEPGLTQETQYF.

The rearrangement links TRBV7-2 to TRBJ1-2; D not certain. The germline CDR1 and CDR2 sequences are SGHTA and FQGNSA. The CDR3 contains 16 residues. The germline V and J ends were trimmed by 0 bases and 3 bases, with 14 bases remaining between them. The CDR3 DNA follows: TGTGCCAGCAGCTTAGCTCGGCGGGAGGAGCACTATGGCTACACCTTC. Protein: CASSLARREEHYGYTF.

The chain carries TRBV6-6 and TRBJ2-7; no definite D call. The germline V and J ends were trimmed by 4 bases and 3 bases, with 19 bases remaining between them. The CDR3 has 16 residues. Germline assignment: CDR1 MNHNY and CDR2 SVGAGI (reference sequence). This CDR3 is CASSSHPNEVVYEQYF. In nucleotides, the CDR3 is TGTGCCAGCAGTTCGCACCCAAATGAGGTGGTCTACGAGCAGTACTTC.

The chain recombines TRBV5-1 with TRBJ2-1, with 7 bases matching TRBD1. CDR3 size: 18 residues. J was trimmed by 5 bases and V by 7 bases; bases with no gene match: 21. Germline V lookup: CDR1 SGHRS, CDR2 YFSETQ. The CDR3 DNA is TGCGCCAGCGGTTATGGGGACAGCTTCCGCCACTTAAACAATGAGCAGTTCTTC. Amino acid sequence: CASGYGDSFRHLNNEQFF.

The J gene is TRBJ2-7, the V gene TRBV29-1; 7 nucleotides agree with TRBD2. Germline V gene sequence: CDR1 SQVTM, CDR2 ANQGSEA. V dropped 7 bases and J dropped 0; count of bases not matched to a gene: 6. This CDR3 has 13 amino acids. The CDR3 sequence is CSAVGGSSYEQYF. The CDR3 DNA is TGCAGCGCTGTGGGGGGGAGCTCCTACGAGCAGTACTTC.

This chain connects TRBV10-1 to TRBJ2-7; 7 bases map to TRBD1. This CDR3 is 14 amino acids long. Germline CDR1 reads WNHNN; CDR2 reads SYGVQD (reference sequence). V was pared by 3 bases and J by 7 bases, with 9 bases of the junction left unmatched. The CDR3 loop reads CASSDGTESGEQYF. The CDR3 DNA is TGCGCCAGCAGTGACGGGACAGAGTCTGGGGAGCAGTACTTC.

The chain employs TRBV7-9 and TRBJ1-5; tentative D call: TRBD1 (6 bases). Trimming cost V 3 bases and J 4 bases, with 13 bases left between them. There are 15 residues in the CDR3. Germline V lookup: CDR1 SEHNR, CDR2 FQNEAQ (reference sequence). For the CDR3, the DNA is TGTGCCAGCAGCTTTACAGGGACCGATAATCAGCCCCAGCATTTT. It yields the protein CASSFTGTDNQPQHF.

The chain joins TRBV19 to TRBJ2-3, with unresolved D. Trimming pared 2 bases from V and 8 bases from J, leaving 11 bases between. Germline V gene sequence: CDR1 LNHDA, CDR2 SQIVND (reference sequence). CDR3 size: 13 residues. For the CDR3, the DNA is TGTGCCAGTAGTATATCGGGCAGGCCTACGCAGTATTTT. This sequence encodes CASSISGRPTQYF.

The chain employs TRBV5-4 and TRBJ2-5, with 7 bases that match TRBD2. V was clipped by 7 bases and J by 4 bases; unmatched bases: 10. This CDR3 is 14 amino acids long. Germline CDR1 and CDR2: SGHNT and YYREEE (reference sequence). CDR3 residues: CASQREAWGETQYF. DNA for the CDR3: TGTGCCAGCCAACGGGAGGCGTGGGGAGAGACCCAGTACTTC.

Details on this clone: Other nucleotide sequences from this sample produce the same CDR3. The chain links TRBV4-1 to TRBJ2-7; D gene uncertain. The germline V and J ends were trimmed by 0 bases and 3 bases, with 12 bases remaining between them. The CDR3 consists of 15 residues. The germline CDR1 and CDR2 sequences are MGHRA and YSYEKL. The CDR3 spells CASSQEGGRNYEQYF. The CDR3, as DNA: TGCGCCAGCAGCCAAGAGGGTGGCAGAAACTACGAGCAGTACTTC.

The J gene is TRBJ2-3, the V gene TRBV25-1, with a tentative D call TRBD1 (7 bases). The V end lost 8 bases, the J end lost 3 bases, and 15 bases lay between the germline ends. Germline CDR1 reads MGHDK; CDR2 reads SYGVNS. The CDR3 loop spans 14 amino acids. The CDR3 reads CASEDRRGTDTQYF. Here the CDR3 DNA reads TGTGCCAGCGAGGACAGGAGGGGAACAGATACGCAGTATTTT.

This clone was seen a handful of times. This chain connects TRBV2 to TRBJ1-3; D unclear. Trimming left V 9 bases short and J 11 bases short, with 11 bases between. CDR1 and CDR2 (germline): SNHLY, FYNNEI. The CDR3 covers 10 residues. This chain's CDR3 is CASGSFAIYF. The CDR3 DNA reads TGTGCCAGTGGGTCTTTCGCCATATATTTT.

The chain is built from TRBV28 and TRBJ1-2; D is ambiguous. With 5 bases removed from V and 2 bases from J, the gap between germline ends came to 12 bases. The CDR3 totals 14 residues. Germline CDR1 reads MDHEN; CDR2 reads SYDVKM. The CDR3 nucleotides are TGTGCCAGCAGTCCCCCGGGATACAACTATGGCTACACCTTC. It encodes CASSPPGYNYGYTF.

This clone has just one count. This chain joins TRBV28 and TRBJ1-2, with unresolved D. CDR1 and CDR2 from the germline V gene are MDHEN and SYDVKM. Between the trimmed V and J ends, which lost 0 bases and 6 bases, there was a span of 20 bases. The CDR3 is 17 amino acids. The CDR3 protein is CASSLWLVPIRANGYTF. For the CDR3, the DNA is TGTGCCAGCAGTTTATGGTTAGTCCCAATCCGAGCGAATGGCTACACCTTC.

The chain carries TRBV4-1 and TRBJ2-7, with 10 bases aligning to TRBD1. The J segment lost 4 bases and the V segment lost 4 bases, leaving 1 base of the junction unmatched. Germline V gene lookup returns CDR1 MGHRA and CDR2 YSYEKL. This CDR3 has 13 amino acids. CDR3 bases: TGCGCCAGCAGCCTGGGACAGGGGTACGAGCAGTACTTC. As protein: CASSLGQGYEQYF.

This chain joins TRBV6-1 and TRBJ2-1; D is uncertain. Germline V lookup: CDR1 MNHNS, CDR2 SASEGT. Trimming pared 7 bases from V and 9 bases from J, leaving 7 bases between. The CDR3 has 10 amino acids. The CDR3 here is CASIGREQFF. The CDR3 nucleotides are TGTGCCAGCATAGGTCGTGAGCAGTTCTTC.

V usage is TRBV7-2 and J usage is TRBJ2-1, with D possibly being TRBD1 (6 bases). CDR3 length: 16 residues. The germline CDR1 and CDR2 sequences are SGHTA and FQGNSA. V was cut by 1 base and J by 4 bases, with 14 bases left in between. For the CDR3, the DNA is TGTGCCAGCAGCTTAGGCGCGACAGGTCTATACAATGAGCAGTTCTTC. It translates to CASSLGATGLYNEQFF.

DNA for the CDR3: TGTGCCAGCAGTTTAACCCGGAACAGGGGCAATCAGCCCCAGCATTTT. This encodes CASSLTRNRGNQPQHF. The gene calls are TRBV28 and TRBJ1-5; TRBD1 might be the D (6 bases). The V gene lost 2 bases and the J gene lost 2 bases, with 13 bases spanning the gap. Germline values: CDR1 MDHEN, CDR2 SYDVKM. The CDR3 has 16 residues.

The chain's CDR3 is CASSLNRDSLETQYF. The CDR3 bases are TGCGCCAGCAGCTTGAACCGGGACAGCCTGGAGACCCAGTACTTC. The chain employs TRBV5-1 and TRBJ2-5, with 7 nucleotides matching TRBD1. CDR1 and CDR2 (germline): SGHRS, YFSETQ. The V and J ends lost 1 base and 5 bases, in that order; junction bases with no gene match: 8. This CDR3 is built from 15 residues.

This chain connects TRBV5-4 to TRBJ2-3, with TRBD2 matching over 8 bases. The CDR3 runs 16 residues. Germline V gene lookup returns CDR1 SGHNT and CDR2 YYREEE (reference sequence). After removal of 4 bases from V and 3 bases from J, the junction contained 10 bases not matched to a gene. DNA for the CDR3: TGTGCCAGCAGCCAAGTCGGGAGGGCCGGGACAGATACGCAGTATTTT. Translated: CASSQVGRAGTDTQYF. Using reference TRBV5-4 and TRBJ2-3 for the parts outside the CDR3, the full variable domain is ETGVTQSPTHLIKTRGQQVTLRCSSQSGHNTVSWYQQALGQGPQFIFQYYREEENGRGNFPPRFSGLQFPNYSSELNVNALELDDSALYLCASSQVGRAGTDTQYFGPGTRLTVL.

The chain employs TRBV9 and TRBJ1-6; no clear D gene. Trimming shortened V by 2 bases and J by 8 bases, and 14 bases separated the two germline ends. CDR1 is SGDLS, CDR2 YYNGEE, per germline. The CDR3 is 15 residues long. As DNA, the CDR3 is TGTGCCAGCAGCGTCGACGGGTTAACGGATTCACCCCTCCACTTT. This translates into CASSVDGLTDSPLHF.

The CDR3 DNA reads TGCAGCGTTGCGGATGCAACTAATGAAAAACTGTTTTTT. The encoded protein is CSVADATNEKLFF. The chain uses TRBV29-1 and TRBJ1-4; unclear D gene. Per the germline V gene, CDR1 is SQVTM and CDR2 is ANQGSEA. The germline V and J ends were trimmed by 4 bases and 0 bases, with 6 bases remaining between them. This CDR3 is built from 13 residues.

This clone was detected only once. V gene TRBV6-5 combines with J gene TRBJ1-2, with D unclear. The CDR3 is 13 amino acids. The V gene lost 6 bases and the J gene lost 0 bases, with 8 bases spanning the gap. The germline CDR1 and CDR2 sequences are MNHEY and SVGAGI. CDR3 in amino acids: CASSYSTNYGYTF. CDR3 coding DNA: TGTGCCAGCAGCTACAGCACTAACTATGGCTACACCTTC.